Below, 5 T cell receptor beta chains from the same sample are listed, as sequenced in a study of blood T cell repertoires in COVID-19 (dated by TCRdb to 2018 to 2020). The library relied on the immunoSEQ multiplex PCR assay. In its TCRdb copy, this immuneACCESS table keeps in-frame sequences only and misses some clones. Where compared with another copy, unresolved V genes explain less than half of these, and the others have no known cause. This sample comprises 110,000 or so clones, 80% to 90% of them detected only once. The top ten constitute around 9.3% of the sample. The sequencing input was peripheral blood. The receptors stem from a human donor in a cohort sampled during active COVID-19.

The rearrangement uses TRBV28 and TRBJ1-1; 8 bases line up with TRBD1. CDR3 length: 15 amino acids. Per germline, CDR1 MDHEN and CDR2 SYDVKM. V shed 3 bases, J shed 2 bases, and the junction held 5 bases outside the gene matches. As DNA, the CDR3 is TGTGCCAGCAGTTTTCCTACAGGGGGTAACACTGAAGCTTTCTTT. Translation: CASSFPTGGNTEAFF.

The gene calls are TRBV6-2 or TRBV6-3 and TRBJ2-1; D is perhaps TRBD1 (5 bases). The length of the CDR3 is 16 residues. Germline V gene data show CDR1 as MNHEY and CDR2 as SVGEGT. Trimming took off 5 bases at V and 0 bases at J, with 14 bases between the two ends. DNA of the CDR3: TGTGCCAGCAGTCTTGGGGCGTGGAGCTCCTACAATGAGCAGTTCTTC. Translating it yields CASSLGAWSSYNEQFF.

V is TRBV24-1 and J is TRBJ2-1; D might be TRBD2 (7 bases). Trimming shortened V by 9 bases and J by 2 bases, and 10 bases separated the two germline ends. Germline assignment: CDR1 KGHDR and CDR2 SFDVKD. The length of the CDR3 is 13 residues. The CDR3 nucleotides are TGTGCCACCGAGGGGGGGACCTACAATGAGCAGTTCTTC. It specifies CATEGGTYNEQFF.

The chain employs TRBV30 and TRBJ2-7, with a possible D match to TRBD1 (5 bases). The germline V and J ends were trimmed by 6 bases and 3 bases, with 6 bases remaining between them. CDR1 is GTSNPN, CDR2 SVGIG, per germline (reference sequence). CDR3 length: 10 amino acids. The CDR3 nucleotides are TGTGCCTGCGACAGCTACGAGCAGTACTTC. This encodes CACDSYEQYF.

The chain joins TRBV19 to TRBJ1-2, with 12 bases matching TRBD1. With 6 bases clipped from V and 8 bases from J, the junction kept 7 bases outside the gene matches. The CDR3 runs 14 residues. CDR1 is LNHDA, CDR2 SQIVND, per germline (reference sequence). Here the CDR3 DNA reads TGTGCCAGTAGAATACCGGGACAGGGGGCAGGCTACACCTTC. Protein product: CASRIPGQGAGYTF. Based on the CDR3 plus reference TRBV19 and TRBJ1-2, the full variable domain is DGGITQSPKYLFRKEGQNVTLSCEQNLNHDAMYWYRQDPGQGLRLIYYSQIVNDFQKGDIAEGYSVSREKKESFPLTVTSAQKNPTAFYLCASRIPGQGAGYTFGSGTRLTVV.